The 16 T cell receptor beta chains given below trace back to one sample, sequenced in a study of CD8+ T cells in alopecia areata. Treatment noted: oral pan-JAK inhibitor, 5-10 mg twice daily. Extracted from the samples, RNA was reverse transcribed into cDNA to serve as the sequencing template. Using immunoSEQ multiplex PCR, the repertoire was profiled, and TCRdb retains in-frame clones only, with some absent. The table shows approximately 100,000 clones, with around 60% occurring only once. The sample was CD8+ T cells sorted from blood, taken around week 55, from a patient treated with tofacitinib. The receptor set was obtained from a human donor with alopecia areata.

This clone has more than one count but fewer than ten. This chain joins TRBV2 and TRBJ1-3; D remains ambiguous. The length of the CDR3 is 14 residues. From germline, CDR1 is SNHLY and CDR2 FYNNEI. V shed 8 bases and J shed 0 bases, with 11 bases lying between them. CDR3 amino acids: CASDRVLSGNTIYF. The CDR3 DNA follows: TGTGCCAGCGACCGTGTCCTCTCTGGAAACACCATATATTTT.

The rearrangement links TRBV7-2 to TRBJ2-5; either TRBD1 or TRBD2 may fit D (5 bases each). The germline V gene encodes CDR1 SGHTA and CDR2 FQGNSA. Trimming pared 5 bases from V and 3 bases from J, leaving 13 bases between. This CDR3 has 14 amino acids. CDR3 bases: TGTGCCAGCAGCCTGGGACCAATCGAAGAGACCCAGTACTTC. This translates into CASSLGPIEETQYF. The full variable domain, in which reference TRBV7-2 and TRBJ2-5 provide the parts outside the CDR3, is GAGVSQSPSNKVTEKGKDVELRCDPISGHTALYWYRQSLGQGLEFLIYFQGNSAPDKSGLPSDRFSAERTGGSVSTLTIQRTQQEDSAVYLCASSLGPIEETQYFGPGTRLLVL.

V usage is TRBV18 and J usage is TRBJ2-3; a possible D gene is TRBD2 (5 bases). The V end lost 3 bases, the J end lost 3 bases, and 13 bases lay between the germline ends. Germline CDR1 KGHSH, CDR2 LQKENI. The CDR3 is 15 residues long. DNA for the CDR3: TGTGCCAGCTCACCTGAGGGCCTAGGGACAGATACGCAGTATTTT. Amino acids: CASSPEGLGTDTQYF.

This clone showed up just a few times. The chain combines TRBV7-9 with TRBJ2-7, with unresolved D. The germline CDR1 and CDR2 sequences are SEHNR and FQNEAQ (reference sequence). V was pared by 5 bases and J by 5 bases, with 13 bases between. The length of the CDR3 is 13 residues. CDR3 region: CASSRDARNEQYF. The CDR3 DNA follows: TGTGCCAGCAGCCGAGATGCGAGGAACGAGCAGTACTTC.

This clone was counted a single time. The chain joins TRBV7-8 to TRBJ2-4; TRBD2 agrees at 11 bases. This CDR3 has 18 amino acids. Per germline, CDR1 SGHVS and CDR2 FQNEAQ. V gave up 2 bases and J gave up 5 bases; unmatched junction bases: 11. CDR3 in amino acids: CASSLRILAGDGENIQYF. The CDR3, as DNA: TGTGCCAGCAGCTTAAGGATACTAGCGGGGGACGGGGAAAACATTCAGTACTTC.

V and J are TRBV5-6 and TRBJ1-2; D is possibly TRBD1 (5 bases). V was clipped by 1 base and J by 5 bases, with 12 bases between them. The germline CDR1 and CDR2 sequences are SGHDT and YYEEEE. The CDR3 spans 14 residues. CDR3 nucleotides: TGTGCCAGCAGCTTGTTTGGGGCGCCTTATGGCTACACCTTC. Translation: CASSLFGAPYGYTF.

V gene TRBV11-3 combines with J gene TRBJ2-1, with 7 bases matching TRBD2. The V gene end was trimmed by 2 bases and the J gene end by 4 bases; junction bases not matched to a gene: 11. This CDR3 comprises 17 residues. The V gene's germline CDR1 is SGHNT and CDR2 YENEEA. The CDR3 nucleotides are TGTGCCAGCAGCTTAAGGATAGGGGCTAGCGGATACAATGAGCAGTTCTTC. Its translation: CASSLRIGASGYNEQFF.

The chain combines TRBV6-6 with TRBJ2-7, with no clear D. From germline, CDR1 is MNHNY and CDR2 SVGAGI (reference sequence). CDR3 size: 13 residues. Trimming shortened V by 1 base and J by 0 bases, and 4 bases separated the two germline ends. CDR3 region: CASSYFSSYEQYF. Here the CDR3 DNA reads TGTGCCAGCAGTTACTTTTCCTCCTACGAGCAGTACTTC.

This chain connects TRBV13 to TRBJ1-5; TRBD1 is a possible D gene (6 bases). Germline assignment: CDR1 PRHDT and CDR2 FYEKMQ (reference sequence). The CDR3 has 14 residues. V dropped 5 bases and J dropped 3 bases, with 11 bases sitting between them. Written as DNA, the CDR3 is TGTGCCAGCAGCACAGGGAGAGTCAATCAGCCCCAGCATTTT. Protein product: CASSTGRVNQPQHF. The variable domain in full, completed from reference TRBV13 and TRBJ1-5, reads AAGVIQSPRHLIKEKRETATLKCYPIPRHDTVYWYQQGPGQDPQFLISFYEKMQSDKGSIPDRFSAQQFSDYHSELNMSSLELGDSALYFCASSTGRVNQPQHFGDGTRLSIL.

The rearrangement links TRBV7-9 to TRBJ2-5; maybe TRBD1 (5 bases). The CDR3 sequence is 14 residues long. CDR1 is SEHNR, CDR2 FQNEAQ, per germline (reference sequence). Between the trimmed V and J ends, which lost 0 bases and 2 bases, there was a span of 7 bases. The CDR3 reads CASSLAGQQETQYF. CDR3 nucleotides: TGTGCCAGCAGCTTAGCGGGGCAGCAAGAGACCCAGTACTTC.

This clone was seen ten or more times. V is TRBV5-1 and J is TRBJ1-2; no definite D call. Germline values: CDR1 SGHRS, CDR2 YFSETQ. The ends were cut back, 1 base at V and 0 bases at J, with 10 bases in the middle. The CDR3 runs to 15 residues. CDR3 sequence (DNA): TGCGCCAGCAGCTTGAGTCAACACCCTAACTATGGCTACACCTTC. It is translated as CASSLSQHPNYGYTF.

This sequence joins TRBV7-9 and TRBJ2-7; D unresolved. CDR1 is SEHNR, CDR2 FQNEAQ, per germline (reference sequence). The CDR3 loop spans 14 amino acids. V dropped 5 bases and J dropped 2 bases, with 13 bases sitting between them. This CDR3 is CASSPRTQTYEQYF. The CDR3 bases are TGTGCCAGCAGCCCTAGAACACAGACCTACGAGCAGTACTTC.

The V gene is TRBV2, the J gene TRBJ2-6, with 9 bases lining up with TRBD1. The CDR3 covers 17 residues. Losses at the gene ends were 6 bases for V and 0 bases for J; bases not matched to a gene: 6. Per germline, CDR1 SNHLY and CDR2 FYNNEI. The CDR3 reads CASSPSGQGSGANVLTF. The CDR3 nucleotides read TGTGCCAGCAGCCCCTCGGGACAGGGCTCTGGGGCCAACGTCCTGACTTTC.

The gene calls are TRBV13 and TRBJ2-4, with TRBD1 identical over 10 bases. J lost 8 bases, V lost 6 bases, and 10 bases had no gene match. This CDR3 is built from 15 residues. Germline values: CDR1 PRHDT, CDR2 FYEKMQ (reference sequence). CDR3 sequence: CASSTDRGADDIQYF. The CDR3 DNA reads as TGTGCCAGCAGTACGGACAGGGGGGCCGACGACATTCAGTACTTC.

J is TRBJ2-5 and V is TRBV4-1, with TRBD2 as a possible D gene (6 bases). Germline lookup yields CDR1 MGHRA and CDR2 YSYEKL. The CDR3 spans 15 residues. V gave up 1 base and J gave up 5 bases, with 14 bases separating them. The CDR3 reads CASSQVWRVRETQYF. In DNA, the CDR3 is TGCGCCAGCAGCCAAGTCTGGAGGGTTCGCGAGACCCAGTACTTC.

This clone showed up just a few times. The CDR3 reads CAWSGEPSYEQYF. CDR3 nucleotides: TGTGCCTGGAGCGGAGAGCCCTCCTACGAGCAGTACTTC. The chain has TRBV30 and TRBJ2-7; D gene ambiguous. V lost 3 bases to trimming and J lost 0 bases, with 9 bases between them. The CDR3 contains 13 residues. The germline V gene has CDR1 GTSNPN and CDR2 SVGIG (reference sequence). Full variable domain (remainder filled in from reference TRBV30 and TRBJ2-7): SQTIHQWPATLVQPVGSPLSLECTVEGTSNPNLYWYRQAAGRGLQLLFYSVGIGQISSEVPQNLSASRPQDRQFILSSKKLLLSDSGFYLCAWSGEPSYEQYFGPGTRLTVT.